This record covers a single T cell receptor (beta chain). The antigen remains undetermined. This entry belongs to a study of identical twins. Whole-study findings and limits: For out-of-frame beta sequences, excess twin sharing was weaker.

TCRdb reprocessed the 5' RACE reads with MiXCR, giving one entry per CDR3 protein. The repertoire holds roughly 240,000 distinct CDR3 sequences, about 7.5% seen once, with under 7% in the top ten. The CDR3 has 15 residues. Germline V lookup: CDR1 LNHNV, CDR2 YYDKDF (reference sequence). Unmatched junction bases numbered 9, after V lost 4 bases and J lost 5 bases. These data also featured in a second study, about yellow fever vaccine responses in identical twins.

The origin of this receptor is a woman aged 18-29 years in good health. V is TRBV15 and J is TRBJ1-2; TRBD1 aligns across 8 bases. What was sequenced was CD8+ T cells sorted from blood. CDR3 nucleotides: TGTGCCACCAGCAACGCGGGCAGGGGGCTGTATGGCTACACCTTC. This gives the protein CATSNAGRGLYGYTF. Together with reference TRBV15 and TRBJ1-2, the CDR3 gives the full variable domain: DAMVIQNPRYQVTQFGKPVTLSCSQTLNHNVMYWYQQKSSQAPKLLFHYYDKDFNNEADTPDNFQSRRPNTSFCFLDIRSPGLGDTAMYLCATSNAGRGLYGYTFGSGTRLTVV.